This T cell receptor beta chain was identified during a study of T cells in Graves' hyperthyroidism and ophthalmopathy. Notes on the study in general: Blood also held most thyroid clonotypes expanded beyond 0.001.

Of note for this clonotype: Its target is not known.

RNA transcripts served as the template for amplifying TCR beta CDR3 regions. With the HTBI primer set, the TCR CDR3 went through a first round of RT-PCR. MiXCR, run by TCRdb on the multiplex PCR reads, gives a single entry per CDR3 protein. The top ten hold about 7.9% of the sample, which has hundreds of thousands of distinct CDR3 sequences, roughly 50% seen once. Uncontrolled infection, other autoimmune disease, pregnancy or lactation disqualified patients from enrolment. V lost 4 bases, J lost 4 bases, and 11 bases lay in between. This CDR3 comprises 13 residues. Per germline, CDR1 MGHRA and CDR2 YSYEKL.

The chain recombines TRBV4-1 with TRBJ2-7; D uncertain. This TCR derives from a woman younger than 35 with Graves' hyperthyroidism. The sequenced sample consisted of peripheral blood or thyroid tissue (not recorded which). The CDR3 DNA sequence: TGCGCCAGCAGCCCCGGCAAGGATTACGAGCAGTACTTC. Translated: CASSPGKDYEQYF.